A selection of T cell receptor beta chains follows, all from one sample in a study of T cell responses to AZD1222 COVID-19 vaccine. Profiled with immunoSEQ multiplex PCR; TCRdb holds only in-frame clones, not every one. The sample lists 150,000 to 200,000 clones, approximately 90% occurring once. Sample: peripheral blood, taken 28 days after the second dose of the MenACWY control vaccine. The receptor set was obtained from an adult who received the MenACWY meningococcal vaccine as a control. Both conserved end residues are part of each CDR3. A D gene is named only where the DNA matches it firmly. Expanded clones get a size class; other rows say once, few or many, or leave the size out.

TRBJ2-1,TRBD2,-,TRBV5-6,CASSWTRTPYNEQFF,TGTGCCAGCAGCTGGACTAGAACCCCCTACAATGAGCAGTTCTTC
TRBJ1-6,-,-,TRBV5-6,CASSSRGEVSYNSPLHF,TGTGCCAGCAGCTCCCGGGGGGAAGTCTCCTATAATTCACCCCTCCACTTT
TRBJ1-1,-,once,TRBV19,CASNEQGVSNTEAFF,TGTGCCAGTAACGAACAAGGGGTTTCGAACACTGAAGCTTTCTTT
TRBJ2-7,TRBD1,-,TRBV6-5,CATRQGSYEQYF,TGTGCCACCCGACAGGGGTCCTACGAGCAGTACTTC
TRBJ1-5,-,few,TRBV19,CASSIGLEWYQPQHF,TGTGCCAGTAGTATCGGGTTGGAATGGTATCAGCCCCAGCATTTT
TRBJ2-7,TRBD2,-,TRBV7-6,CASSLLPRTSGRGEQYF,TGTGCCAGCAGTTTACTCCCCAGGACTAGCGGGAGAGGCGAGCAGTACTTC
TRBJ2-1,TRBD1,once,TRBV19,CASSSQGATGEQFF,TGTGCCAGTAGTTCACAGGGGGCGACGGGTGAGCAGTTCTTC
TRBJ1-5,-,-,TRBV30,CAWSPGIMGQPQHF,TGTGCCTGGAGTCCAGGGATTATGGGGCAGCCCCAGCATTTT
TRBJ2-1,-,-,TRBV27,CASSLVGVPYNEQFF,TGTGCCAGCAGTTTAGTGGGAGTCCCCTACAATGAGCAGTTCTTC
TRBJ2-3,-,-,TRBV28,CARADGEMADTQYF,TGTGCCAGGGCTGATGGAGAGATGGCAGATACGCAGTATTTT
TRBJ2-5,-,-,TRBV7-9,CASSYGVQETQYF,TGTGCCAGCAGCTACGGAGTCCAAGAGACCCAGTACTTC
TRBJ2-7,-,-,TRBV19,CASSIKIGRGWEDYEQYF,TGTGCCAGTAGTATTAAGATCGGGCGGGGTTGGGAAGACTACGAGCAGTACTTC
TRBJ2-6,-,-,TRBV7-2,CASSIGETGHYSGANVLTF,TGTGCCAGCAGCATCGGAGAGACAGGCCATTACTCTGGGGCCAACGTCCTGACTTTC
TRBJ2-5,-,-,TRBV19,CASSTTVQETQYF,TGTGCCAGTAGTACAACGGTCCAAGAGACCCAGTACTTC
TRBJ2-7,TRBD1,-,TRBV7-2,CASSPGTGRSPEQYF,TGTGCCAGCAGCCCGGGGACAGGGAGGTCCCCCGAGCAGTACTTC
TRBJ2-4,TRBD1,once,TRBV2,CASSVQGAQNIQYF,TGTGCCAGCAGTGTACAGGGGGCGCAAAACATTCAGTACTTC
TRBJ1-1,-,-,TRBV30,CAWSVQENTEAFF,TGTGCCTGGAGCGTACAGGAGAACACTGAAGCTTTCTTT
TRBJ2-2,TRBD1,-,TRBV29-1,CSVGTGVPGELFF,TGCAGCGTGGGGACAGGGGTTCCCGGGGAGCTGTTTTTT
TRBJ1-2,TRBD1,few,TRBV10-3,CAIRGDRGRSYGYTF,TGTGCCATCAGAGGGGACAGGGGGCGGAGCTATGGCTACACCTTC
TRBJ2-1,TRBD1,-,TRBV7-8,CASSSSGGLYNEQFF,TGTGCCAGCAGCTCTTCAGGGGGCCTATACAATGAGCAGTTCTTC
TRBJ2-4,TRBD1,-,TRBV13,CASPSEGALDKNIQYF,TGTGCCAGCCCATCTGAGGGGGCGCTGGACAAAAACATTCAGTACTTC
TRBJ2-5,-,-,TRBV7-2,CASSRGGLQAETQYF,TGTGCCAGCAGCAGGGGGGGGCTCCAGGCAGAGACCCAGTACTTC
TRBJ1-2,-,-,TRBV5-4,CASSFTGLANYGYTF,TGTGCCAGCAGCTTTACAGGGTTAGCGAACTATGGCTACACCTTC
TRBJ2-5,-,-,TRBV5-6,CASSPQQGGWETQYF,TGTGCCAGCAGCCCACAACAGGGAGGATGGGAGACCCAGTACTTC
TRBJ2-7,-,-,TRBV11-3,CASSRTGDYEQYF,TGTGCCAGCAGCCGCACCGGGGACTACGAGCAGTACTTC
TRBJ2-2,TRBD1,-,TRBV7-8,CASSRTGGATGELFF,TGTGCCAGCAGCCGGACAGGGGGCGCGACCGGGGAGCTGTTTTTT
TRBJ1-6,-,-,TRBV11-3,CASSPQGRNNSPLHF,TGTGCCAGCAGCCCGCAGGGCAGAAATAATTCACCCCTCCACTTT
TRBJ2-1,-,-,TRBV28,CASSLSNEQFF,TGTGCCAGCAGTTTGTCCAATGAGCAGTTCTTC
TRBJ1-1,-,-,TRBV5-1,CASSLFAARSTEAFF,TGCGCCAGCAGCTTGTTTGCAGCCAGGAGCACTGAAGCTTTCTTT
TRBJ2-7,-,-,TRBV6-5,CASSTGGPGIYEQYF,TGTGCCAGCAGTACAGGTGGTCCAGGGATCTACGAGCAGTACTTC
TRBJ1-2,-,-,TRBV2,CASSEGTLANYGYTF,TGTGCCAGCAGTGAAGGCACCCTAGCTAACTATGGCTACACCTTC
TRBJ1-2,TRBD1,-,TRBV5-5,CASIQTGGGYTF,TGTGCCAGCATCCAGACAGGGGGTGGCTACACCTTC
TRBJ2-4,TRBD1,-,TRBV29-1,CSASTDRGSKNIQYF,TGCAGCGCCTCTACGGACAGGGGATCCAAAAACATTCAGTACTTC